This TCR beta chain was sequenced during a study of cytomegalovirus exposure and HLA in healthy donors. Study results and caveats: The CMV antigen specificity of a few CMV-associated chains was confirmed through in vitro analysis. Segments of the TCR beta V type were, in most cases, productive about 87% or about 30% of the time in an earlier analysis. An analysis was carried out later, and it reportedly showed fewer N-insertions in an Asian-associated ancestry cluster than the approximately 610-donor mean.

This clone has only a few counts. Its cognate antigen is unknown. The CDR3 totals 14 residues. V lost 2 bases and J lost 7, with 12 bases in between. The germline gives CDR1 KGHSH, CDR2 LQKENI. The PCR had 60 Vbeta and 13 Jbeta primers. Libraries were prepared by immunoSEQ multiplex PCR; TCRdb keeps only in-frame clonotypes and omits some of them. The data hold about 110,000 clones, with roughly 82% observed a single time. The origin of this receptor is a man younger than 40 in good health and CMV-seropositive. Material: PBMCs. J is TRBJ1-3 and V is TRBV18; a possible D gene is TRBD1 (5 bases). The CDR3 protein is CASSPSGAANTIYF. As DNA, the CDR3 is TGTGCCAGCTCACCAAGTGGGGCGGCGAACACCATATATTTT. Full variable domain (outside the CDR3, taken from reference TRBV18 and TRBJ1-3): NAGVMQNPRHLVRRRGQEARLRCSPMKGHSHVYWYRQLPEEGLKFMVYLQKENIIDESGMPKERFSAEFPKEGPSILRIQQVVRGDSAAYFCASSPSGAANTIYFGEGSWLTVV.